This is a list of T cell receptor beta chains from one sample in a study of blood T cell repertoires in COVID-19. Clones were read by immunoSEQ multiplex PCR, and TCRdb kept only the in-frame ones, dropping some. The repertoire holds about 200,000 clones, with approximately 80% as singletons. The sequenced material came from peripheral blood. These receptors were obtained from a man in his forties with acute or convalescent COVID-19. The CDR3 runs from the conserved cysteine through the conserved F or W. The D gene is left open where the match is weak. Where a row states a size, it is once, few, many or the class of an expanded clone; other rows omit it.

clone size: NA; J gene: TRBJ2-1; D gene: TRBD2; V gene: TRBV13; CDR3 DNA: TGTGCCAGCAACGCCGAAGGGACTAGCGGGGAAAACAATGAGCAGTTCTTC; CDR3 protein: CASNAEGTSGENNEQFF
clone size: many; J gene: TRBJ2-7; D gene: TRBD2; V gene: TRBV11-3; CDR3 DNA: TGTGCCAGCAGCTGCGACGTTACTAGCGGGAGTCTCTACTCCTACGAGCAGTACTTC; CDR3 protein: CASSCDVTSGSLYSYEQYF
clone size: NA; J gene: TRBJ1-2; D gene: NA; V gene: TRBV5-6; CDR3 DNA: TGTGCCAGCAGCTTGGCCTTCGCCGATAGGAGGTTCTATGGCTACACCTTC; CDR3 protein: CASSLAFADRRFYGYTF
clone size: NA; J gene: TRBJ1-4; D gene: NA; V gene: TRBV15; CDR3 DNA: TGTGCCACCAGCAGAGAGGGGCAGTTAAATGAAAAACTGTTTTTT; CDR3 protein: CATSREGQLNEKLFF
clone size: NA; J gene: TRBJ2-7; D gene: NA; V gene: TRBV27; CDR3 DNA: TGTGCCATCCCGGGGGCCTACGAGCAGTACTTC; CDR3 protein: CAIPGAYEQYF
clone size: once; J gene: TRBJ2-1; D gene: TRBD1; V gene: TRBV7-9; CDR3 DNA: TGTGCCAGCAGCTTTGAAGGGACAGGGGATTACAATGAGCAGTTCTTC; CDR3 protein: CASSFEGTGDYNEQFF
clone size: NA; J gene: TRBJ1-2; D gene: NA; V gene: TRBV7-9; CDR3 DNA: TGTGCCAGCAGCTCCGAGACAAACTATGGCTACACCTTC; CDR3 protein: CASSSETNYGYTF
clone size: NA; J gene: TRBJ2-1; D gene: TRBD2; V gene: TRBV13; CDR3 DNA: TGTGCCAGCAGCTTAGTTTTGCTAGCGGGAGAGCAGTTCTTC; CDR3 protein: CASSLVLLAGEQFF
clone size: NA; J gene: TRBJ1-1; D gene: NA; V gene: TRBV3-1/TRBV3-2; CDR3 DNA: TGTGCCAGCAGCCAGGGGCGTGAAGCTTTCTTT; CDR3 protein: CASSQGREAFF
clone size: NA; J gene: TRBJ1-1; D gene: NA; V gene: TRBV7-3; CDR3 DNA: TGTGCCAGCAGCTTAGCCAGGAACACTGAAGCTTTCTTT; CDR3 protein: CASSLARNTEAFF
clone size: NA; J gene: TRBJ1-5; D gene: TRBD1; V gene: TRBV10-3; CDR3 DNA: TGTGCCATAGGGACAGGGGGTAGTCAGCCCCAGCATTTT; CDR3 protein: CAIGTGGSQPQHF
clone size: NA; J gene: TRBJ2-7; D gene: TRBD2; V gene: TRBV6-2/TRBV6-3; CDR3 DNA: TGTGCCAGCAGTTACCGGGGGGGAATCTACGAGCAGTACTTC; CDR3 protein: CASSYRGGIYEQYF
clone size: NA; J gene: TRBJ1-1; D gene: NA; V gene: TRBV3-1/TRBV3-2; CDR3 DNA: TGTGCCAGCAGCCAGGCAGGGGATGAAGCTTTCTTT; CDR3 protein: CASSQAGDEAFF
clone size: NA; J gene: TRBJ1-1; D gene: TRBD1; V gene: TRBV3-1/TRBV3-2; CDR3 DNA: TGTGCCAGCAGTCCTTACAGGGGATCTGAAGCTTTCTTT; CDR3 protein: CASSPYRGSEAFF
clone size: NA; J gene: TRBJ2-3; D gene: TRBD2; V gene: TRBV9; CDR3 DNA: TGTGCCAGCAGCGCGGGGACTAGCGGGAGTATAGCAGATACGCAGTATTTT; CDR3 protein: CASSAGTSGSIADTQYF
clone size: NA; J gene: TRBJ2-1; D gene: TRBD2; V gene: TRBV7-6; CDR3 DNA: TGTGCCAGCAGCTTGACTAGCGGGTCCGGCGTGAATGAGCAGTTCTTC; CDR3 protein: CASSLTSGSGVNEQFF
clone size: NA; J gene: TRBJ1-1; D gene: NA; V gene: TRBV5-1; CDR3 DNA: TGCGCCAGCAGCTTCGTCGGGGTTACTGAAGCTTTCTTT; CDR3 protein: CASSFVGVTEAFF
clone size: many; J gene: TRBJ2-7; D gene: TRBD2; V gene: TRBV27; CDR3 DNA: TGTGCCAGCAGTTCGAATACCCCGGGACTAGGAGGGGTTGGCTCCTACGAGCAGTACTTC; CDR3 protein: CASSSNTPGLGGVGSYEQYF
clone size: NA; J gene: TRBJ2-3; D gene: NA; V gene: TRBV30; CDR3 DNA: TGTGCCTGGACCCAAGGAGCCTATACGCAGTATTTT; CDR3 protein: CAWTQGAYTQYF
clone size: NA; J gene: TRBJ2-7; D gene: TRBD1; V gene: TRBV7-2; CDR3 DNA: TGTGCCAGCAGGGACTCCGGGACAGGATTCTCCTACGAGCAGTACTTC; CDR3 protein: CASRDSGTGFSYEQYF
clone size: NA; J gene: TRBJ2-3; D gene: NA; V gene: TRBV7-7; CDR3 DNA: TGTGCCAGCAGCTTGACAGGTTTCACAGATACGCAGTATTTT; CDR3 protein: CASSLTGFTDTQYF
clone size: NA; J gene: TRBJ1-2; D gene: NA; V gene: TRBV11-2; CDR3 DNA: TGTGCCAGCAGCCACCGGGACTTCTATGGCTACACCTTC; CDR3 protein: CASSHRDFYGYTF
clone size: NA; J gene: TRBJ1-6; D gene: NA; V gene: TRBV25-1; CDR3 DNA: TGTGCCAGCAGTGAATTAGCTCGAGGAGGTTCACCCCTCCACTTT; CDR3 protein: CASSELARGGSPLHF
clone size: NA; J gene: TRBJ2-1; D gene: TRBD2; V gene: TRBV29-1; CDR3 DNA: TGCAGCGCCGGGGGGAGTTCCGTTTACAATGAGCAGTTCTTC; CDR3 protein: CSAGGSSVYNEQFF
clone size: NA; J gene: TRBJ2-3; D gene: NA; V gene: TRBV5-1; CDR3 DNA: TGCGCCAGCAGCACCAGACAGACAGATACGCAGTATTTT; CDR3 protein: CASSTRQTDTQYF
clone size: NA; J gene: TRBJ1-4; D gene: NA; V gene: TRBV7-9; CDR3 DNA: TGTGCCAGCAGCTACGCCCGGGGGAATGAAAAACTGTTTTTT; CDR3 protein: CASSYARGNEKLFF
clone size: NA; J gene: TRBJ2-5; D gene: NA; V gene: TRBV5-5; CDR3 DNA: TGTGCCAGCAGCCCTCCGGAGTACCGAACCCAAGAGACCCAGTACTTC; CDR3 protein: CASSPPEYRTQETQYF
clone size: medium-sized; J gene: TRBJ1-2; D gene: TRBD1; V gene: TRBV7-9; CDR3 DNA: TGTGCCAGCAGCCCTCCCGGGGACAGGGGGCTCTACGGCTACACCTTC; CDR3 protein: CASSPPGDRGLYGYTF
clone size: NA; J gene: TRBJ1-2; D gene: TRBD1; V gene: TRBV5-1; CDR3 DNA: TGCGCCAGCAGCCTTGGACAGGTGTTCGACTATGGCTACACCTTC; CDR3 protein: CASSLGQVFDYGYTF
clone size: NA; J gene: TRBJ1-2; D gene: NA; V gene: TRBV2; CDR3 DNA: TGTGCCAGCAGTGTGGCCAGGGAGGATGGCTACACCTTC; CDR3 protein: CASSVAREDGYTF
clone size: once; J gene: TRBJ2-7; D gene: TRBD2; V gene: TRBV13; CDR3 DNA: TGTGCCAGCAGCCATAGCGGGAGGGCCTCCTACGAGCAGTACTTC; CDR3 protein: CASSHSGRASYEQYF
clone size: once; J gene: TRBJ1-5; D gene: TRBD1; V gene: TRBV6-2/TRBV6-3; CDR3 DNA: TGTGCCAGCAGTTACCTCAGGACAGGGAGAAGCAATCAGCCCCAGCATTTT; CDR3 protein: CASSYLRTGRSNQPQHF
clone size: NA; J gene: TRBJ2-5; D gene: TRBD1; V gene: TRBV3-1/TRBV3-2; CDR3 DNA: TGTGCCAGCAGCCAAGACCACAGGGGGCTGGAGACCCAGTACTTC; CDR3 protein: CASSQDHRGLETQYF
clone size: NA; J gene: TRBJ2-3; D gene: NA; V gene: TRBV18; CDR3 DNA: TGTGCCAGCTCCAGGACAGAGGTGTCAGATACGCAGTATTTT; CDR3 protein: CASSRTEVSDTQYF
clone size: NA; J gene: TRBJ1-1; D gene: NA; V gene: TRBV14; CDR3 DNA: TGTGCCAGCAGCCGTAACCGAGATCTTGAAGCTTTCTTT; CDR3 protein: CASSRNRDLEAFF
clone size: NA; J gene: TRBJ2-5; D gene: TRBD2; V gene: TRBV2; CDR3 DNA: TGTGCCAGCAGTAGCGGGGATAGGGAGACCCAGTACTTC; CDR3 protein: CASSSGDRETQYF
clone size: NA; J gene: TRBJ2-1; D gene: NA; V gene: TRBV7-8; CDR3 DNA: TGTGCCAGCAGCTTAGCTGGGAGAAATGAGCAGTTCTTC; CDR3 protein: CASSLAGRNEQFF
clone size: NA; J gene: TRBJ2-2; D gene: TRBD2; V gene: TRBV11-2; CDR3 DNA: TGTGCCAGCAGGCCGACTAGCGGTGACACCGGGGAGCTGTTTTTT; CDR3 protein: CASRPTSGDTGELFF
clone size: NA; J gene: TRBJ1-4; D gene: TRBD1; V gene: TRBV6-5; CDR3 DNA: TGTGCCAGCAGCTTTAGGGACAGTCGAGGAAAACTGTTTTTT; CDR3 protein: CASSFRDSRGKLFF
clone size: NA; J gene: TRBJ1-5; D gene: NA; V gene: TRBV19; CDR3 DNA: TGTGCCAGTAGTATAAATCTCGCAGGGATCAATCAGCCCCAGCATTTT; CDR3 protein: CASSINLAGINQPQHF
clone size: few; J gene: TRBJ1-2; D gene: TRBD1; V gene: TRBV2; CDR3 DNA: TGTGCCAGCAGACAGGACAGGGGCCATGGCTACACCTTC; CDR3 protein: CASRQDRGHGYTF
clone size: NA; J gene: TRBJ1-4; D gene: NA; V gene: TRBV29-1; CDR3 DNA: TGCAGCGTACCGGGACAAACAAATGAAAAACTGTTTTTT; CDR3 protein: CSVPGQTNEKLFF